The next 20 T cell receptor beta chains were all read from a single sample in a study of T cells in Graves' hyperthyroidism and ophthalmopathy. From RNA transcripts, TCR beta CDR3 regions were amplified. The TCR CDR3 was amplified in a first-round RT-PCR using the HTBI primer set. TCRdb used MiXCR to reprocess the multiplex PCR reads, holding one entry per CDR3 protein. The sample includes some 560,000 distinct CDR3 sequences, roughly 14% of them seen just once. Material for sequencing was blood. These receptors all come from a woman aged 25 to 39 with Graves' hyperthyroidism.

This clonotype was seen at least ten times. The gene calls are TRBV6-1 and TRBJ2-7, with D unresolved. The CDR3 totals 11 residues. The germline V and J ends were trimmed by 6 bases and 7 bases, with 10 bases remaining between them. Germline V lookup: CDR1 MNHNS, CDR2 SASEGT. The CDR3 sequence: CASRGFGEQYF. CDR3 bases: TGTGCCAGCAGGGGCTTCGGGGAGCAGTACTTC.

A few counts support this clonotype. A junction boundary mismatches the germline segment, possibly from a read error. J is TRBJ1-2 and V is TRBV12-3 or TRBV12-4, with D perhaps TRBD1 (5 bases). This CDR3 has 12 amino acids. The CDR3 loop reads CATSGGDYGYTF. Here the CDR3 DNA reads TGTGCCACCAGTGGGGGGGACTATGGCTACACCTTC.

This clonotype was seen a few times. The chain couples TRBV6-1 to TRBJ2-7, with TRBD2 as a possible D gene (6 bases). Germline CDR1 MNHNS, CDR2 SASEGT. With 8 bases removed from V and 2 bases from J, the gap between germline ends came to 16 bases. This CDR3 region has 14 residues. CDR3 bases: TGTGCCAGCTCCCCGTGGGGGGTCGCCTACGAGCAGTACTTC. Translation gives CASSPWGVAYEQYF.

This clonotype was seen only a few times. V usage is TRBV7-2 and J usage is TRBJ2-3; D gene unclear. V lost 6 bases and J lost 4, with 14 bases in between. This CDR3 contains 14 residues. Germline V gene sequence: CDR1 SGHTA, CDR2 FQGNSA. CDR3 loop: CASSPVAGADTQYF. In DNA form, the CDR3 reads TGTGCCAGCAGTCCTGTGGCAGGAGCAGATACGCAGTATTTT. Full variable domain (missing parts from reference TRBV7-2 and TRBJ2-3): GAGVSQSPSNKVTEKGKDVELRCDPISGHTALYWYRQSLGQGLEFLIYFQGNSAPDKSGLPSDRFSAERTGGSVSTLTIQRTQQEDSAVYLCASSPVAGADTQYFGPGTRLTVL.

The chain joins TRBV15 to TRBJ2-3; D possibly corresponds to TRBD2 (5 bases). The germline V gene encodes CDR1 LNHNV and CDR2 YYDKDF (reference sequence). V lost 2 bases and J 7 bases, leaving 16 bases between the germline ends. This CDR3 spans 15 amino acids. The CDR3 is CATSRLADPQYTQYF. The DNA for the CDR3 is TGTGCCACCAGCAGACTAGCCGATCCACAATATACGCAGTATTTT.

Many counts were recorded for this clonotype. The chain joins TRBV12-3 or TRBV12-4 to TRBJ1-2; tentatively, D is TRBD1 (6 bases). Trimming removed 6 bases from V and 5 bases from J, with 13 bases in between. The length of the CDR3 is 13 residues. DNA for the CDR3: TGTGCCAGCAGATCGGGGGGGCTGTATGGCTACACCTTC. Translation gives CASRSGGLYGYTF.

There are many counts of this clonotype. The chain combines TRBV9 with TRBJ2-1, with 13 bases lining up with TRBD2. V lost 0 bases and J lost 7; bases outside the gene matches: 7. This CDR3 has 17 residues. Germline V gene sequence: CDR1 SGDLS, CDR2 YYNGEE. The CDR3 here is CASSVGTSGSLGNEQFF. CDR3 bases: TGTGCCAGCAGCGTAGGGACTAGCGGGAGTTTGGGGAATGAGCAGTTCTTC.

The rearrangement links TRBV12-3 or TRBV12-4 to TRBJ1-2; 9 positions agree with TRBD1. The CDR3 covers 16 residues. V lost 0 bases to trimming and J lost 4 bases; unmatched junction nucleotides: 6. The DNA of the CDR3 is TGTGCCAGCAGTTTAGCGCTTTGGGACAGGGTCTATGGCTACACCTTC. Protein sequence: CASSLALWDRVYGYTF.

This clonotype was counted many times. The J gene is TRBJ2-3, the V gene TRBV7-9; D is possibly TRBD1 (6 bases). Per the germline V gene, CDR1 is SEHNR and CDR2 is FQNEAQ (reference sequence). V lost 1 base and J lost 4, with 12 bases in between. The CDR3 covers 15 residues. In DNA, the CDR3 is TGTGCCAGCAGCTTAGATAACCCAGGGGCAGATACGCAGTATTTT. The encoded protein is CASSLDNPGADTQYF.

This clonotype was counted many times. The chain links TRBV2 to TRBJ1-5; D gene ambiguous. From germline, CDR1 is SNHLY and CDR2 FYNNEI. The germline V and J ends were trimmed by 4 bases and 4 bases, with 11 bases remaining between them. CDR3 length equals 14 residues. CDR3 amino acids: CASSVYYANQPQHF. The CDR3 DNA follows: TGTGCCAGCAGTGTCTACTACGCAAATCAGCCCCAGCATTTT.

The CDR3: CSARAGVPTDTQYF. CDR3 nucleotides: TGCAGTGCTAGAGCCGGCGTCCCGACGGATACGCAGTATTTT. J is TRBJ2-3 and V is TRBV20-1; D uncertain. CDR1 DFQATT and CDR2 SNEGSKA come from the germline V gene (reference sequence). The ends were cut back, 1 base at V and 6 bases at J, with 14 bases in the middle. The CDR3 consists of 14 residues.

In its sample, this clonotype was seen many times. The chain has TRBV11-2 and TRBJ2-1; 7 bases are shared with TRBD2. The V gene end was trimmed by 7 bases and the J gene end by 6 bases; junction bases not matched to a gene: 15. The CDR3 contains 16 residues. Germline V lookup: CDR1 SGHAT, CDR2 FQNNGV. The CDR3 nucleotides read TGTGCCAGCACTAAAAGGGCGGGAGTTAACCCCAATGAGCAGTTCTTC. As protein: CASTKRAGVNPNEQFF.

In this sample, this clonotype turned up many times. An end of the junction does not agree with germline; a read error may underlie this. This rearrangement joins TRBV7-7 to TRBJ1-1; D is unclear. CDR3 length: 13 amino acids. Germline loops: CDR1 SSHAT, CDR2 FNYEAQ (reference sequence). CDR3 sequence: CASSADRDTEAFF. The CDR3 DNA reads TGTGCTAGCAGCGCTGACCGGGACACTGAAGCTTTCTTT.

In its sample, this clonotype was seen many times. This chain joins TRBV3-1 and TRBJ2-1; 7 bases fit TRBD1. With V trimmed by 3 bases and J by 7 bases, 6 bases remained unmatched. The CDR3 sequence is 14 residues long. Germline-derived CDR1 and CDR2 are LGHDT and YNNKEL (reference sequence). CDR3 coding DNA: TGTGCCAGCAGCCACCTTGGACAGGAAAATGAGCAGTTCTTC. Translated, it gives CASSHLGQENEQFF.

There are many counts of this clonotype. This rearrangement joins TRBV9 to TRBJ2-7, with 7 positions matching TRBD2. V gave up 4 bases and J gave up 2 bases; unmatched junction bases: 9. The CDR3 runs 15 residues. CDR1 is SGDLS, CDR2 YYNGEE, per germline. As DNA, the CDR3 is TGTGCCAGCAGCCCAACTAGCGTTTCTCCCTACGAGCAGTACTTC. Its protein is CASSPTSVSPYEQYF. Full variable domain (outside the CDR3, taken from reference TRBV9 and TRBJ2-7): DSGVTQTPKHLITATGQRVTLRCSPRSGDLSVYWYQQSLDQGLQFLIQYYNGEERAKGNILERFSAQQFPDLHSELNLSSLELGDSALYFCASSPTSVSPYEQYFGPGTRLTVT.

This clonotype was seen at least ten times. This chain connects TRBV20-1 to TRBJ2-7; D remains ambiguous. The CDR3 has 13 residues. Trimming stripped 3 bases from V and 1 base from J, with 10 bases between. Per the germline V gene, CDR1 is DFQATT and CDR2 is SNEGSKA (reference sequence). CDR3 DNA sequence: TGCAGTGCTAGGCCTCGCTATTCCTACGAGCAGTACTTC. Translation: CSARPRYSYEQYF.

This clonotype was recorded at least ten times. Mismatch with germline at one junction end may stem from a read error. The V and J genes are TRBV7-7 and TRBJ2-1; 8 nucleotides align to TRBD2. Germline assignment: CDR1 SSHAT and CDR2 FNYEAQ (reference sequence). This CDR3 spans 14 amino acids. The CDR3 DNA reads TGTGCTAGCAGCTTAACGGGACTAGGGGCTGAGCAGTTCTTC. Its translation: CASSLTGLGAEQFF.

This clonotype is a singleton in its sample. CDR3 protein: CSTPSLAGVQETQYF. In nucleotides, the CDR3 is TGCAGTACTCCAAGCCTAGCGGGAGTACAAGAGACCCAGTACTTC. The gene calls are TRBV20-1 and TRBJ2-5; 10 nucleotides match TRBD2. This CDR3 has 15 amino acids. Unmatched junction bases numbered 11, after V lost 8 bases and J lost 2 bases. From germline, CDR1 is DFQATT and CDR2 SNEGSKA (reference sequence).

As concerns this clonotype: Just one base apart from a much larger clone, this may be a read error. The rearrangement uses TRBV7-2 and TRBJ2-7, with D possibly called TRBD1 or TRBD2 (5 bases each). Per the germline V gene, CDR1 is SGHTA and CDR2 is FQGNSA. Trimming removed 4 bases at V and 0 bases at J, with 13 bases between. There are 15 residues in the CDR3. CDR3 in amino acids: CASSCTGTDSYEQYF. The CDR3 nucleotides read TGTGCCAGCAGCTGTACGGGGACGGACTCCTACGAGCAGTACTTC. The whole variable domain, remainder taken from reference TRBV7-2 and TRBJ2-7, is GAGVSQSPSNKVTEKGKDVELRCDPISGHTALYWYRQSLGQGLEFLIYFQGNSAPDKSGLPSDRFSAERTGGSVSTLTIQRTQQEDSAVYLCASSCTGTDSYEQYFGPGTRLTVT.

A few counts support this clonotype. This chain links TRBV12-3 or TRBV12-4 with TRBJ1-2; 8 bases fit TRBD1. The V segment lost 5 bases and the J segment 0 bases; nucleotides outside the gene matches: 5. The CDR3 totals 15 residues. The CDR3 DNA reads as TGTGCCAGCAGTCCAGGACAGGGCTCTAACTATGGCTACACCTTC. It is translated as CASSPGQGSNYGYTF.